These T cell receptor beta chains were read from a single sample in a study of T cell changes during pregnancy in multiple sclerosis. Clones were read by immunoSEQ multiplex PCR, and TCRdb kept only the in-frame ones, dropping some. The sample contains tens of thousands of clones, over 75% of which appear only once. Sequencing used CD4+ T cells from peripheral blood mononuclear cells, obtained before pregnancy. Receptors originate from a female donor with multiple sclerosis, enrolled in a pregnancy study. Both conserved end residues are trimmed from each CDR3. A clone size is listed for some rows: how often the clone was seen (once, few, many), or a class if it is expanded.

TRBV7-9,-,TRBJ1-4,ASSLAAGGSEKLF
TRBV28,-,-,ASSPMTGFSYEQY
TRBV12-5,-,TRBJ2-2,ASGSTLAGVDTGELF
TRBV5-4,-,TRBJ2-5,ASTLGTVQETQY
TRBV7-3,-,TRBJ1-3,ASSSTGPGNTIY
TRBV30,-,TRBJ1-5,AWTGDSNQPQH
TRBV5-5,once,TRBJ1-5,ASSVWVGTGAGNQPQH
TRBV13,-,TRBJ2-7,ASSSYRGYEQY
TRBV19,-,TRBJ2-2,ASSRRGRALVGELF
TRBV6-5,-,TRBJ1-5,ASRGQGSQPQH
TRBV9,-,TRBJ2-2,ASSVGTGPNTGELF
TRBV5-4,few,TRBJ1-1,ASSGGGLNTEAF
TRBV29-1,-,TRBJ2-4,SFTGENIQY
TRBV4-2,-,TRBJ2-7,ASSQDSGRREQY
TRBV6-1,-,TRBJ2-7,ASSEGGGPYEQY
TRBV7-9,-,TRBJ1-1,ASSLGGENTEAF
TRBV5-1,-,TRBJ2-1,ASSLRTAGRGYNEQF
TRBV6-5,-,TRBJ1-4,ASSYAQGNEKLF
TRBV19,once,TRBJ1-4,ASSILLPTSNEKLF
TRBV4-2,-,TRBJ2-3,ASSQGGGLSTDTQY
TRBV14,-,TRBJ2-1,ASSRGGDNEQF
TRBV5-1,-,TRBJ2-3,ASSPRLAGGVADTQY
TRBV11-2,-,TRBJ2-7,ASRRGGSSYEQY